This T cell receptor (beta chain) is from a study of control samples from healthy donors and cancer patients. The CDR3 contains 14 residues. Germline values: CDR1 PRHDT, CDR2 FYEKMQ (reference sequence). V shed 2 bases and J shed 3 bases, with 10 bases lying between them. Generated by immunoSEQ multiplex PCR, the TCRdb table keeps only in-frame clones and is missing some. Seen here are about 120,000 clones, 85% to 90% observed once, and the top ten hold approximately 1.1%. Sequencing was carried out using PBMCs. V and J are TRBV13 and TRBJ1-2; D is undetermined. This TCR was sampled from a woman aged 50 to 60 with colorectal cancer. DNA of the CDR3: TGTGCCAGCAGCTTAAGTATAGGGCACTATGGCTACACCTTC. It yields the protein CASSLSIGHYGYTF.